This T cell receptor beta chain comes out of a study of cytomegalovirus exposure and HLA in healthy donors. Study-level points and caveats: Common viral pathogens seemed, in a later analysis, to connect with several of the most significant clusters. The authors later linked a missense DCLRE1C variant to TCR beta V- and J-gene trimming. A later analysis associated 15,000 or so TCR beta sequences with HLA alleles at a 0.05 false discovery rate.

PCR employed 60 Vbeta and 13 Jbeta primers. TCRdb keeps only in-frame clones here, not all; method: immunoSEQ multiplex PCR. The sample lists approximately 290,000 clones; about 80% were seen once. As concerns this clone: Its antigen is still unknown.

The origin of this receptor is a girl aged 2-10 years in good health and CMV-seronegative. Sequenced input: PBMCs.

The CDR3 here is CAIRTGSEQYF. The CDR3, as DNA: TGTGCCATCCGGACAGGGTCAGAGCAGTACTTC. The chain recombines TRBV28 with TRBJ2-7; TRBD1 matches at 8 bases. CDR1 and CDR2 from the germline V gene are MDHEN and SYDVKM. With 10 bases clipped from V and 7 bases from J, the junction kept 6 bases outside the gene matches. CDR3 length equals 11 residues.